This passage covers 27 T cell receptor beta chains from one sample sequenced in a study of tumor-infiltrating lymphocytes in primary liver carcinoma listed by TCRdb under 2017. Sequencer: Illumina HiSeq 2500. A constant-region primer and ProtoScript II reverse transcriptase were used to reverse-transcribe TCRbeta-specific cDNA from 500 ng total RNA. The TCRbeta libraries were prepared through three rounds of nested multiplex PCR following a slightly modified ARM-PCR procedure. Each of the first two PCR rounds ran for approximately 10 cycles and used multiplex TRBV1-TRBV30 forward primers together with a Cbeta reverse primer. In TCRdb, the public reads were trimmed at Q25 with fastp and aligned with MiXCR, with productive beta chains retained. A single entry per CDR3 protein holds the most common genes and DNA from its merged rows. This sample is represented by about 300,000 distinct CDR3 sequences; 50% to 70% of them were singletons. The leading ten clones occupy approximately 9% of the sample.

Blood RNA was extracted from unsorted whole blood using TRIzol reagent, and germline DNA was obtained with the DNeasy Blood & Tissue kit. Sequenced: peripheral blood. The receptors originated from a man aged 35 to 55 with primary liver carcinoma and hepatitis B virus infection.

A word on this clonotype: At one end, the junction sequence differs from germline, possibly due to a read error. The rearrangement uses TRBV11-2 and TRBJ2-5; D might be TRBD2 (6 bases). This CDR3 is 13 amino acids long. CDR1 and CDR2 (germline): SGHAT, FQNNGV. As DNA, the CDR3 is TGTACCAGCAGCCTAGGCGGGACGGAGACCCAGTACTTC. Translating it yields CTSSLGGTETQYF. The whole variable domain, remainder taken from reference TRBV11-2 and TRBJ2-5, is EAGVAQSPRYKIIEKRQSVAFWCNPISGHATLYWYQQILGQGPKLLIQFQNNGVVDDSQLPKDRFSAERLKGVDSTLKIQPAKLEDSAVYLCTSSLGGTETQYFGPGTRLLVL.

Of note for this clonotype: Being one base from a much bigger clone, this may be a read error. This chain uses TRBV29-1 with TRBJ1-1; D remains unclear. Per germline, CDR1 SQVTM and CDR2 ANQGSEA. The CDR3 extends over 12 amino acids. Trimming shortened V by 7 bases and J by 5 bases, and 14 bases separated the two germline ends. The CDR3 coding sequence is TGCAGCGCTGAGTTAATTGGAACTGAAGCTTTCTTT. This gives the protein CSAELIGTEAFF.

This clonotype was picked up one time. The CDR3 loop reads CASSLADGSDEQFF. In DNA, the CDR3 is TGTGCCAGCAGCTTAGCGGATGGTTCGGATGAGCAGTTCTTC. This chain uses TRBV7-2 with TRBJ2-1, with no clear D. The V end was cut by 0 bases, the J end by 8 bases, with 11 bases between. This CDR3 is built from 14 residues. Germline V CDR1 and CDR2: SGHTA, FQGNSA.

A note on this clonotype: A much larger clone lies a single base off, so this may be a read error. The gene calls are TRBV5-5 and TRBJ1-5, with 9 bases aligning to TRBD1. Germline V gene sequence: CDR1 SGHKS, CDR2 YYEKEE (reference sequence). The CDR3 contains 17 residues. The CDR3 loop reads CAGSLTGTGFSNQPQHF. DNA for the CDR3: TGTGCCGGCAGCTTGACCGGGACAGGGTTTAGCAATCAGCCCCAGCATTTT.

As for this clonotype: A much more abundant neighbour one base away suggests this may be a read error. V usage is TRBV6-1 and J usage is TRBJ2-7; D uncertain. Germline V gene sequence: CDR1 MNHNS, CDR2 SASEGT. The CDR3 runs to 11 residues. V shed 1 base and J shed 5 bases, with 3 bases lying between them. The chain's CDR3 is CASSEENEQYF. CDR3 DNA sequence: TGTGCCAGCAGTGAAGAGAACGAGCAGTACTTC.

Comment on this clonotype: This may stem from a read error, because a much larger clone lies one nucleotide away. This rearrangement joins TRBV10-3 to TRBJ2-3; 8 positions agree with TRBD2. The germline V gene encodes CDR1 ENHRY and CDR2 SYGVKD. The CDR3 totals 16 residues. J was trimmed by 4 bases and V by 5 bases; bases with no gene match: 11. CDR3 residues: CAISPGISGNADTQYF. In DNA form, the CDR3 reads TGTGCCATCAGTCCCGGGATTAGCGGGAATGCAGATACGCAGTATTTT.

This clonotype was counted once. The chain uses TRBV28 and TRBJ2-6; D is perhaps TRBD1 or TRBD2 (5 bases each). CDR1 is MDHEN and CDR2 is SYDVKM in the germline V gene. The CDR3 has 16 amino acids. V lost 5 bases to trimming and J lost 2 bases, with 13 bases between them. CDR3 loop: CASSRIGEPGANVLTF. The CDR3 region has the DNA TGTGCCAGCAGTCGGATAGGGGAGCCTGGGGCCAACGTCCTGACTTTC.

About this clonotype itself: At one of its ends the junction is not consistent with the germline gene, which may arise from a read error. This chain connects TRBV6-1 to TRBJ2-1, with D perhaps matching TRBD2 (5 bases). This CDR3 has 11 residues. From germline, CDR1 is MNHNS and CDR2 SASEGT. CDR3 protein: CTSRSGNEQFF. The CDR3 region has the DNA TGTACCAGCAGGAGCGGCAATGAGCAGTTCTTC.

In the case of this clonotype: One base away lies a much larger clone, so this may be a sequencing read error. The chain has TRBV10-2 and TRBJ2-5; D not certain. The CDR3 totals 13 residues. Germline V gene sequence: CDR1 WSHSY, CDR2 SAAADI. Trimming shortened V by 2 bases and J by 7 bases, and 11 bases separated the two germline ends. The chain's CDR3 is CASSENVRSTQYF. The CDR3 nucleotides read TGCGCCAGCAGTGAGAATGTAAGGTCGACCCAGTACTTC.

Comments on this clonotype: A junction end diverges from the germline sequence, so it may reflect a read error. This chain links TRBV5-4 with TRBJ2-5, with D tentatively TRBD2 (6 bases). The CDR3 has 15 amino acids. Germline CDR1 is SGHNT and CDR2 is YYREEE (reference sequence). The CDR3, as DNA: TGTACCAGCAGCTTGGATTGGTCGGGAGCAAAGACCCAGTACTTC. Residues: CTSSLDWSGAKTQYF. Drawing the rest from reference TRBV5-4 and TRBJ2-5, the complete variable domain is ETGVTQSPTHLIKTRGQQVTLRCSSQSGHNTVSWYQQALGQGPQFIFQYYREEENGRGNFPPRFSGLQFPNYSSELNVNALELDDSALYLCTSSLDWSGAKTQYFGPGTRLLVL.

This clonotype was seen at least ten times. This chain connects TRBV12-3 or TRBV12-4 to TRBJ2-3; TRBD2 aligns across 7 bases. There are 15 residues in the CDR3. V trimming: 1 base; J trimming: 5 bases; junction bases outside the gene matches: 6. The CDR3 nucleotides read TGTGCCAGCAGTTTAGGCGGGAGCTCGGTAGATACGCAGTATTTT. Translation gives CASSLGGSSVDTQYF.

This clonotype was detected only once. A much larger clone lies one base from this, so it may be a read error. The chain combines TRBV20-1 with TRBJ2-1; perhaps TRBD2 as D (6 bases). The V and J ends lost 4 bases and 6 bases respectively, with 25 bases between them. CDR1 is DFQATT and CDR2 is SNEGSKA in the germline V gene (reference sequence). The CDR3 is 17 residues long. In DNA, the CDR3 is TGCAGTGCTAAGTGGGAGAGGCCTAGCGTGAGCTTCAATGAGCAGTTCTTC. This gives the protein CSAKWERPSVSFNEQFF.

A word on this clonotype: An end of the junction differs from the germline gene, which may be a read error. The V call is TRBV5-6, the J call TRBJ2-3, with D tentatively TRBD2 (5 bases). CDR1 and CDR2 (germline): SGHDT, YYEEEE. This CDR3 contains 12 residues. Here the CDR3 reads CVSGPGWDTQYF. The CDR3 DNA reads as TGTGTCAGCGGCCCCGGGTGGGATACGCAGTATTTT.

About this clonotype itself: A much larger clonotype is one base distant, so this may be a read error. No conserved phenylalanine or tryptophan ends this CDR3, so it is likely a read error. The chain employs TRBV6-6 and TRBJ1-5; 7 bases are shared with TRBD1. V lost 4 bases to trimming and J lost 7 bases; unmatched junction nucleotides: 13. The germline V gene encodes CDR1 MNHNY and CDR2 SVGAGI (reference sequence). The CDR3 loop spans 16 amino acids. CDR3 DNA: TGTGCCAGCAGTTTATCTTTGGACAGGAGTGGACAGCCCCAGCATCTT. As protein: CASSLSLDRSGQPQHL.

The chain couples TRBV28 to TRBJ1-1, with D possibly TRBD1 on 5 matching bases. Germline assignment: CDR1 MDHEN and CDR2 SYDVKM. Trimming removed 7 bases from V and 1 base from J, with 10 bases in between. The CDR3 extends over 13 amino acids. The CDR3 DNA follows: TGTGCCAGCATCCCCGGGGGGAACACTGAAGCTTTCTTT. Translation: CASIPGGNTEAFF. Drawing the rest from reference TRBV28 and TRBJ1-1, the complete variable domain is DVKVTQSSRYLVKRTGEKVFLECVQDMDHENMFWYRQDPGLGLRLIYFSYDVKMKEKGDIPEGYSVSREKKERFSLILESASTNQTSMYLCASIPGGNTEAFFGQGTRLTVV.

This clonotype was recorded at least ten times. CDR3 DNA: TGTGCCAGCAGTTTGGGGGAGACCCAGTACTTC. Residues: CASSLGETQYF. The chain employs TRBV11-2 and TRBJ2-5; D unresolved. CDR3 length equals 11 residues. The germline V gene encodes CDR1 SGHAT and CDR2 FQNNGV. V was shortened by 6 bases and J by 5 bases, with 7 bases between the two germline ends.

On this clonotype itself: A much larger clone differs by one base, so this may be a read error. The CDR3 region is CASSQVVGAQNDQYF. The DNA of the CDR3 is TGCGCCAGCAGCCAAGTCGTCGGGGCGCAGAACGACCAGTACTTC. This chain links TRBV4-1 with TRBJ2-7; D possibly matches TRBD1 or TRBD2 (5 bases each). Germline values: CDR1 MGHRA, CDR2 YSYEKL. CDR3 size: 15 residues.

This clonotype was recorded at least ten times. V gene TRBV4-3 combines with J gene TRBJ2-3, with 14 bases fitting TRBD2. Per the germline V gene, CDR1 is LGHNA and CDR2 is YSLEER. Trimming at V came to 4 bases and at J to 3 bases, leaving 15 bases not matched to a gene. The CDR3 spans 20 residues. The CDR3 sequence: CASSPSRRLAGGESTDTQYF. CDR3 nucleotide sequence: TGCGCCAGCAGCCCCTCCCGGAGACTAGCGGGAGGGGAGTCGACAGATACGCAGTATTTT.

In the case of this clonotype: At one end, the junction sequence differs from germline, possibly due to a read error. This chain connects TRBV6-6 to TRBJ2-5; D remains ambiguous. Looked up from germline, CDR1 is MNHNY and CDR2 is SVGAGI (reference sequence). This CDR3 is 15 amino acids long. CDR3 in amino acids: CTSRRLLGSQETQYF. The CDR3 DNA follows: TGTACCAGCAGACGACTCCTGGGATCCCAAGAGACCCAGTACTTC.

A remark on this clonotype: Sequence at one end of the junction differs from germline and may be a read error. In DNA, the CDR3 is TGTGGCAGCAGCCTTCCCGGGACTAGCGGGACCAAAAACATCCAGTACTTC. As protein: CGSSLPGTSGTKNIQYF. This chain uses TRBV11-1 with TRBJ2-4, with 13 bases identical to TRBD2. The germline V gene encodes CDR1 SGHAT and CDR2 FQDESV (reference sequence). The CDR3 consists of 17 residues.

As to this clonotype: Compared with germline, one end of the junction differs, possibly owing to a read error. V and J are TRBV10-2 and TRBJ2-3; D call uncertain. Germline CDR1 reads WSHSY; CDR2 reads SAAADI. The CDR3 has 15 amino acids. The CDR3 reads CANSELGTGTDTQYF. CDR3 coding DNA: TGCGCCAACAGTGAGCTCGGCACAGGCACAGATACGCAGTATTTT.

The table lists this clonotype with many counts. The chain recombines TRBV4-1 with TRBJ2-1; the D gene is possibly TRBD2 (5 bases). CDR1 and CDR2 (germline): MGHRA, YSYEKL. This CDR3 spans 18 amino acids. Trimming took off 4 bases at V and 2 bases at J, with 21 bases between the two ends. The CDR3 sequence: CASSPVTGTRRAYNEQFF. The CDR3 nucleotides read TGCGCCAGCAGCCCTGTCACGGGTACACGGCGGGCCTACAATGAGCAGTTCTTC.

This clonotype occurred many times. The chain combines TRBV6-6 with TRBJ2-2; 9 bases are shared with TRBD1. From germline, CDR1 is MNHNY and CDR2 SVGAGI (reference sequence). The CDR3 has 15 amino acids. The V and J ends lost 6 bases and 8 bases, in that order; junction bases with no gene match: 10. CDR3 region: CASSGTGSASGELFF. In DNA form, the CDR3 reads TGTGCCAGCAGCGGGACAGGGTCGGCCTCGGGGGAGCTGTTTTTT.

A remark on this clonotype: This sequence may be a read error, since a much larger clone differs from it by one base. The chain combines TRBV6-5 with TRBJ2-3; tentatively, D is TRBD2 (5 bases). Trimming cost V 10 bases and J 3 bases, with 14 bases left between them. This CDR3 is built from 13 residues. Germline V gene lookup returns CDR1 MNHEY and CDR2 SVGAGI. CDR3 sequence (DNA): TGTGCCATCAGAGAGACGGGGACAGATACGCAGTATTTT. The encoded protein is CAIRETGTDTQYF.

The chain uses TRBV7-9 and TRBJ2-3, with TRBD2 matching over 9 bases. CDR1 and CDR2 (germline): SEHNR, FQNEAQ (reference sequence). Trimming cost V 2 bases and J 3 bases; bases outside gene matches: 9. The CDR3 totals 17 residues. The CDR3 DNA sequence: TGTGCCAGCAGCTTACGATTAGCGGGAGATGGTACAGATACGCAGTATTTT. It specifies CASSLRLAGDGTDTQYF.

This clonotype was counted many times. V gene TRBV6-2 or TRBV6-3 combines with J gene TRBJ2-7; D may be TRBD1 (5 bases). The germline CDR1 and CDR2 sequences are MNHEY and SVGEGT. This CDR3 is built from 11 residues. Trimming took off 10 bases at V and 0 bases at J, with 7 bases between the two ends. In nucleotides, the CDR3 is TGTGCCATAGGGGCCTCCTACGAGCAGTACTTC. It codes for CAIGASYEQYF.

This clonotype is medium-sized by share. V is TRBV11-1 and J is TRBJ1-1, with TRBD1 identical over 7 bases. CDR3 size: 15 residues. J lost 1 base, V lost 5 bases, and 7 bases had no gene match. Looked up from germline, CDR1 is SGHAT and CDR2 is FQDESV (reference sequence). Here the CDR3 reads CASSITGTANTEAFF. Here the CDR3 DNA reads TGTGCCAGCAGCATAACCGGGACAGCGAACACTGAAGCTTTCTTT.